The sequence of this TCR beta chain was determined in a study of breast tumors, draining lymph nodes, adjacent tissues (dated by TCRdb to about 2016). Broadly, across the study: In breast cancer patients, the study compared the TCR beta repertoires of tumor, adjacent nontumor tissue and axillary lymph nodes. The study aimed to assess the relationships and possible T-cell exchange between tumor, surrounding tissue and draining lymph node repertoires in human breast cancer.

Adjacent samples consisted of nontumor breast tissue surrounding the tumor. This clonotype was counted at least ten times. Its antigen is still unknown. Given a much more abundant clone one base away, this may be a read error. Sequenced using an Illumina HiSeq 2000. Multiplex PCR amplification was used to build the TCR beta chain libraries. The amplified TCR beta chain products were analyzed by high-throughput sequencing. TCRdb redid the processing of the public reads, applying fastp at Q25 and MiXCR, and retained in-frame beta chains. Each record represents a unique CDR3 protein, reported with the most common genes and DNA among its rows. Counted in this sample were roughly 15,000 distinct CDR3 sequences; approximately 50% of them appeared once. Jointly, the top ten make up about 30% of the sample. Paper-wide results and their limitations: The conclusion that tumor T cells originate in lymph nodes was framed as consistent with a hypothesis rather than directly demonstrated. The data were considered consistent with the idea that most tumor T cells come from the lymph node and then expand in tumor tissue. Tumor T-cell repertoires showed less diversity than lymph node repertoires and more diversity than nontumor tissue repertoires, and tumor T-cell repertoires showed preferential V and J gene usage. Tumor and nontumor tissue repertoires were significantly more similar in luminal-like than in basal-like breast cancer.

Per the germline V gene, LGHNT is the CDR1 and FRNRAP is the CDR2. V is cut back by 3 bases and J by 2 bases, with 1 base in the junction unmatched. The CDR3 measures 15 amino acids from cysteine to phenylalanine. Only the CDR3 region is kept as DNA, spanning 45 bases read in frame from base 1. This clonotype was obtained from a female donor with breast cancer. Some clones in this sample may be carry-over from other donors' samples. In this chain, TRBV12-5 is recombined with TRBJ2-6, and TRBD2 matches 7 of the central bases. The sequenced sample consisted of tumor-adjacent breast tissue. The CDR3 protein sequence reads: CASGFGGTGANVLTF. The DNA sequence reads TGTGCTAGTGGTTTCGGGGGGACTGGGGCCAACGTCCTGACTTTC.